The clone carrying this T cell receptor beta chain was counted only a few times. TCRdb reprocessed the PCR reads with MiXCR, giving one entry per CDR3 protein. The data contain roughly 3,000 distinct CDR3 sequences, 45% of them singletons. CDR1 MNHNY and CDR2 SVGAGI come from the germline V gene (reference sequence). This CDR3 spans 15 amino acids. This entry comes from a study of immune characterization of retroperitoneal liposarcoma. The source material was tumor tissue. This sequence joins TRBV6-6 and TRBJ2-1, with 11 bases lining up with TRBD2. The DNA end lines up better with TRBJ2-7; the J call may be wrong. The origin of this receptor is a male donor with retroperitoneal liposarcoma. CDR3 in amino acids: CASSPGTSGYNEQYF. As DNA, the CDR3 is TGTGCCAGCAGTCCCGGGACTAGCGGATACAATGAGCAGTACTTC.